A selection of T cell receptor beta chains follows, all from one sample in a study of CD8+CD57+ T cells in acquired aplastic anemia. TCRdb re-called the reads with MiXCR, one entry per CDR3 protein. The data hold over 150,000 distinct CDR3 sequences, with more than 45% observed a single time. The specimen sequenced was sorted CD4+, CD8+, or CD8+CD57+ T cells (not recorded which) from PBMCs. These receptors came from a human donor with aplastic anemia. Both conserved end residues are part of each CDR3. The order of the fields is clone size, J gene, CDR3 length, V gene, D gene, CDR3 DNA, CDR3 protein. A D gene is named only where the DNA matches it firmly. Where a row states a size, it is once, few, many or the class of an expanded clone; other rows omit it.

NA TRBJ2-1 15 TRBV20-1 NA TGCAGTGCTAGGGTCACGGCTAGCTCCTACAATGAGCAGTTCTTC CSARVTASSYNEQFF
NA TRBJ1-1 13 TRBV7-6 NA TGTGCCAGCAGCCAAGGGACGAGGGCTGAAGCTTTCTTT CASSQGTRAEAFF
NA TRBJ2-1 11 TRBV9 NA TGTGCCAGCAGCGTAGTTACTGAGCAGTTCTTC CASSVVTEQFF
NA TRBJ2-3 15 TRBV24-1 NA TGTGCCACCAGTGTGGGGGGGGCTAGCACAGATACGCAGTATTTT CATSVGGASTDTQYF
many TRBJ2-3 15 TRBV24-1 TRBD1 TGTGCCACCAGTGTTGAGGGACAGGGCACAGATACGCAGTATTTT CATSVEGQGTDTQYF
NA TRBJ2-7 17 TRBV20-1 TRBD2 TGCAGTGCTAGCCTGCCGGGACTAGCGGGAGTAGCAGGTGAGCAGTACTTC CSASLPGLAGVAGEQYF
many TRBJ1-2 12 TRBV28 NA TGTGCCAGCAGTTCGACAGTGGATGGCTACACCTTC CASSSTVDGYTF
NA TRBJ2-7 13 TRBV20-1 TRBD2 TGCAGTGCTACAGCTAGCGGGACCTACGAGCAGTACTTC CSATASGTYEQYF
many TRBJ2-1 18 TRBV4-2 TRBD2 TGTGCCACCGGGGCGGGACTAGCGGGAGTGGCCTCCTACAATGAGCAGTTCTTC CATGAGLAGVASYNEQFF
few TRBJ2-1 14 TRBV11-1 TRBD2 TGTGCCAGCAGCCCTGGCGGGAGGGCCTTTGAGCAGTTCTTC CASSPGGRAFEQFF
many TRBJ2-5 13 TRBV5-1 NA TGCGCCAGCAGCGCTCTACCCCACGAGACCCAGTACTTC CASSALPHETQYF
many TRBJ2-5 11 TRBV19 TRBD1 TGTGCCAGCCGGACAGGAGAGACCCAGTACTTC CASRTGETQYF
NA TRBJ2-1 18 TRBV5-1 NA TGCGCCAGCAGCTTGCCCCCCGGGGGGCGGGGTTCCTGCAATGAGCAGTTCTTC CASSLPPGGRGSCNEQFF
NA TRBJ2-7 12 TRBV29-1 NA TGCAGCGTTGAAGATGAACGGCCTGTGCAGTACTTC CSVEDERPVQYF
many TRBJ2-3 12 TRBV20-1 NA TGCAGTGCTAGGGTCATCACAGATACGCAGTATTTT CSARVITDTQYF
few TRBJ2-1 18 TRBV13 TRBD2 TGTGCCAGCAGCTTAAACCCGCGGACTAGCGGCCGGGGGAATGAGCAGTTCTTC CASSLNPRTSGRGNEQFF
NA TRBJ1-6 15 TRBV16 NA TGTGCCAGCAGCCAAGCGTTGGGGGGTAATTCACCCCTCCACTTT CASSQALGGNSPLHF